This T cell receptor (beta chain) was observed in a study of blood T cells in healthy people across ages. Overall study: Per every two T cells, about one barcoded beta molecule was captured by template switching.

The table lists this clonotype with a few counts. Together with a sample-barcoded 5' primer, a J-beta primer mix was included in a second PCR lasting roughly 6 to 12 cycles. TCRdb processed the 5' RACE reads anew with MiXCR; each CDR3 protein has one entry. The data contain about 1.8 million distinct CDR3 sequences, just under 50% of them singletons. Every sample gave at least 5 micrograms of total RNA when it was extracted. The V end was cut by 3 bases, the J end by 2 bases, with 16 bases between. The CDR3 is made up of 16 amino acids. The germline V gene has CDR1 PRHDT and CDR2 FYEKMQ (reference sequence).

This TCR was sampled from a woman between 40 and 50 years old in good health. The chain is built from TRBV13 and TRBJ2-5, with a possible D match to TRBD2 (7 bases). Material: blood. CDR3 bases: TGTGCCAGCAGCTTCCCCCGGGGGGCGCGGCAAGAGACCCAGTACTTC. It yields the protein CASSFPRGARQETQYF.